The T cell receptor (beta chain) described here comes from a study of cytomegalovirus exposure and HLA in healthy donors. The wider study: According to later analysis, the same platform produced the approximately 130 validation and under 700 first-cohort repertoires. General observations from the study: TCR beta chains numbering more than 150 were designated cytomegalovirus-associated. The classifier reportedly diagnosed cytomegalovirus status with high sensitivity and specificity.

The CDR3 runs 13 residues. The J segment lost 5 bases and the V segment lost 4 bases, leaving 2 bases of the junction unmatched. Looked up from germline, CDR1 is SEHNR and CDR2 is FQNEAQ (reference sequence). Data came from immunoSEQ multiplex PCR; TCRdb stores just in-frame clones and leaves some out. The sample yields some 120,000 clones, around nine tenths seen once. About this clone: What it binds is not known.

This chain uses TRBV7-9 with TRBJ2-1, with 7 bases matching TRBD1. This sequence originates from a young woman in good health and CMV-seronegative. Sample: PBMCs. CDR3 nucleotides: TGTGCCAGCAGCTCAGGGACAGACAATGAGCAGTTCTTC. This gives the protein CASSSGTDNEQFF.